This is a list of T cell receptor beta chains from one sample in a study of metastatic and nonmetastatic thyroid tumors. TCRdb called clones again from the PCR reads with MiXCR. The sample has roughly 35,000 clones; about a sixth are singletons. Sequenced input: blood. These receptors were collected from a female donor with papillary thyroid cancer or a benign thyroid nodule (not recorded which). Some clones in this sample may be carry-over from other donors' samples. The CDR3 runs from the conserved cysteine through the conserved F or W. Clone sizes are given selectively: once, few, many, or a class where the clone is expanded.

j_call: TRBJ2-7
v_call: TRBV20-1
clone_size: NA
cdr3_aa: CSARRFPGQTYEQYF

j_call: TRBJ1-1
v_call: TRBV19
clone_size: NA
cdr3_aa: CASSDNTGWDTEAFF

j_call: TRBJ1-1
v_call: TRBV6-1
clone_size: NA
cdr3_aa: CASIPGPQNTEAFF

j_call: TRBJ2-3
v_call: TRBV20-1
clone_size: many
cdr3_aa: CSARDRRGPRDTQYF

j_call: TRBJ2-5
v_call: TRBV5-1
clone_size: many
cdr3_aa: CASSLIGAGVQETQYF

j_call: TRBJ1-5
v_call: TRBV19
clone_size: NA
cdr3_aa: CASSIQGVSNHPQHF

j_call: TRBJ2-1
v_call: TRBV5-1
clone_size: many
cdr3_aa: CASNRNLLAGLDEQFF

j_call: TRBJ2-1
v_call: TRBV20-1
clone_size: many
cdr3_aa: CSANRDHAEQFF

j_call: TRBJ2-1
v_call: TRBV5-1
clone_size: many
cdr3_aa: CASSYEGGGRNEQFF

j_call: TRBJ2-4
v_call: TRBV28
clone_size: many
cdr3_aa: CASSSRDSVAKNIQYF

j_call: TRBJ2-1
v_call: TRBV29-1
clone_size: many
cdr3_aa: CSVSGGGLYYNEQFF

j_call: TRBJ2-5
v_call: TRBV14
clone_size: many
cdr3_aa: CASSPGRQTQYF

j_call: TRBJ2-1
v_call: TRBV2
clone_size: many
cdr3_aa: CASSPGWRTNEQFF

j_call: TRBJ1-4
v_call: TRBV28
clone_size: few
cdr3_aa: CASRGQGGGHEKLFF

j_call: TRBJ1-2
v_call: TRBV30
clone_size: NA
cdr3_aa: CAWSATGTGGFGYTF

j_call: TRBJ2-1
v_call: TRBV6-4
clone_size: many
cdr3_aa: CASSDSSGSYNEQFF